Here is one TCR beta chain with its context. The data were taken from a study of CD8 T cells in Susac syndrome. The CDR3 is 14 amino acids. The germline V gene encodes CDR1 LNHDA and CDR2 SQIVND (reference sequence). V lost 3 bases, J lost 1 base, and 9 bases lay in between. Random hexamers were used to reverse transcribe an amount of about 0.45 to 1 ug RNA. Via MiXCR, TCRdb re-called the immunoSEQ multiplex PCR reads, giving one row per CDR3 protein. The sample holds approximately 230,000 distinct CDR3 sequences, about 94% seen once. The receptor was derived from a human donor with multiple sclerosis. J is TRBJ2-5 and V is TRBV19; D unclear. The specimen was CD4+ T cells from PBMCs. As DNA, the CDR3 is TGTGCCAGTAGTATTAGTACTACCCAAGAGACCCAGTACTTC. Its translation is CASSISTTQETQYF.